This T cell receptor beta chain was captured by sequencing in a study of T cells after posttransplantation cyclophosphamide (dated by TCRdb to 2016 to 2017). Turning to the overall study: Using TRB sequencing, the study followed how the T cell repertoire reconstituted after myeloablative bone marrow transplantation in which posttransplantation cyclophosphamide served as GVHD prophylaxis. Samples from fewer than 40 PTCy-treated patients and fewer than 20 related bone marrow donors of those patients were subjected to antigen receptor sequencing. Blood from every one of the approximately 36 PTCy patients who had 1-year posttransplant specimens underwent TRB sequencing. In 3 patients, up to about 3 additional blood samples taken between 2 and 5.2 years after transplant also underwent TRB sequencing, as did pretransplant blood from a handful of patients. Because TRA and TRB clonality correlated tightly in fewer than 10 samples, the subsequent TCR analyses were limited to TRB only. Public TRB sequences were compared against a database of over 3,600 sequences linked to responses to pathogens, tumor antigens, self-antigens and alloantigens. What the authors observed across the whole study: Across roughly 49 patients, TRB clonality was highly associated with recipient CMV seropositivity and CMV reactivation, and PTCy diversity was similar to diversity in CNI/methotrexate controls. Donor-recipient similarity was low at 1-2 months but rose over the first year, and later blood repertoires were often dominated by donor CD8+ memory clones. The TRB repertoires of T cells infiltrating skin or GI tract showed only limited overlap with the TRB repertoires of T cells in blood.

The CDR3 measures 17 amino acids from cysteine to phenylalanine. This entry keeps only the CDR3 DNA: 51 bases, framed from base 1. Taken from the germline V gene (reference sequence), the CDR1 and CDR2 loops are MNHEY and SMNVEV. The trim is 3 bases for V and 2 bases for J, with a gap of 19 bases between the germline ends. TRB sequencing was run on genomic DNA with either the immunoSEQ assay at survey resolution or the hsTCRB kit. The source study handled its data this way. The immunoSEQ software handled the initial read processing, while the LymphoSeq R package was used for the repertoire analyses. Clonality was computed as 1 minus normalized Shannon entropy, and a Gini coefficient was also calculated for each TRB dataset. To infer phenotypes in unsorted samples, TRB sequences from sorted subsets of the recipient or donor were mapped onto unsorted samples from the same recipient. Here the immuneACCESS table is served through TCRdb, limited to in-frame sequences with V and J called. Missing clones are a known gap in these copies; in checked studies unresolved V genes cover under half, and the rest lacks a known reason. The DNA was the basis for D and trimming; V, J and clone size are from that table. The sample data list some 10,000 clones, and around 83% of these were observed just once. Roughly 14% of the sample is in the top ten clones.

On this clone: This clone's antigen is unknown. Base-call qualities are not available, and no considerably larger clone is one nucleotide away.

Taken with the paper, the label for treatment or condition translates to: high-dose cyclophosphamide on days +3 and +4 as single-agent GVHD prophylaxis. Busulfan and fludarabine conditioning, a related or unrelated marrow graft, and cyclophosphamide on days +3 and +4 were given to PTCy patients. The PTCy-treated patients were enrolled in a prospective multi-institutional clinical trial. Mononuclear cells from peripheral blood and bone marrow were separated by Ficoll-Hypaque density centrifugation and then cryopreserved. The sequence links TRBV27 to TRBJ1-2; the best D guess is TRBD1, with 6 bases matching. This TCR came from a female patient in her 40s who received an allogeneic stem cell transplant from a related donor, was CMV-positive, and had no GVHD. Some T cells seen after a transplant may have their origin in the graft donor. The specimen was PBMCs, collected approximately 1,900 days after a stem cell transplant with posttransplant cyclophosphamide. DNA sequence: TGTGCCAGCAGTTTGGCGGTCGCGGGGGGCGCAAACTATGGCTACACCTTC. Its product reads: CASSLAVAGGANYGYTF.